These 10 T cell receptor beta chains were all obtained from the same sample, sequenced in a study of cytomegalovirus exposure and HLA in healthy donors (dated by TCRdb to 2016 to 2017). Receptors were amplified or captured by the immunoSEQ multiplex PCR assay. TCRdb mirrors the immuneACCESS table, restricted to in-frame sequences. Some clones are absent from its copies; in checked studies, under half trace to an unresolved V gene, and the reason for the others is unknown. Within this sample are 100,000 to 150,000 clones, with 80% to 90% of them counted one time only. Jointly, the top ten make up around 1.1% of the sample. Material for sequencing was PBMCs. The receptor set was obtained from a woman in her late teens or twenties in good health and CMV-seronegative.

The CDR3 sequence: CASSPGVNTEAFF. DNA of the CDR3: TGTGCCAGCAGCCCCGGGGTGAACACTGAAGCTTTCTTT. The V call is TRBV5-4, the J call TRBJ1-1; D gene unclear. The CDR3 length is 13 residues. V was trimmed by 4 bases and J by 0 bases, leaving 7 bases between them. CDR1 is SGHNT and CDR2 is YYREEE in the germline V gene (reference sequence).

This CDR3 is CATSRDLQGYSGNTIYF. In DNA form, the CDR3 reads TGTGCCACCAGCAGAGACCTACAGGGCTACTCTGGAAACACCATATATTTT. The chain couples TRBV15 to TRBJ1-3, with a possible D match to TRBD1 (6 bases). V lost 0 bases and J lost 0, with 12 bases in between. Germline loops: CDR1 LNHNV, CDR2 YYDKDF (reference sequence). The CDR3 consists of 17 residues.

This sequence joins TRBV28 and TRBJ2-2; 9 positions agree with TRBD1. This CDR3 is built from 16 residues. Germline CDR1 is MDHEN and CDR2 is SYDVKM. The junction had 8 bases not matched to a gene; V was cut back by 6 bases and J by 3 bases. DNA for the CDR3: TGTGCCAGCAGCCGTGGACAGGGGAGTTACACCGGGGAGCTGTTTTTT. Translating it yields CASSRGQGSYTGELFF. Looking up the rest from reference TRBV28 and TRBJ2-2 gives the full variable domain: DVKVTQSSRYLVKRTGEKVFLECVQDMDHENMFWYRQDPGLGLRLIYFSYDVKMKEKGDIPEGYSVSREKKERFSLILESASTNQTSMYLCASSRGQGSYTGELFFGEGSRLTVL.

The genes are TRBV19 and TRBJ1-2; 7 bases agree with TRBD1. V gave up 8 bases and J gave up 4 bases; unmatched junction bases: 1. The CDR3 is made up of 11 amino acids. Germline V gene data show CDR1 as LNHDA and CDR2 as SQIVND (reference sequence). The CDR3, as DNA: TGTGCCAGTGGGGACAGCTATGGCTACACCTTC. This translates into CASGDSYGYTF.

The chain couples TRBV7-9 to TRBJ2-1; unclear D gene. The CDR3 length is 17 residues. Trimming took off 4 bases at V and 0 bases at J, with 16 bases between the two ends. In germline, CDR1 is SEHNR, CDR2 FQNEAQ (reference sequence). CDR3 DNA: TGTGCCAGCAGCTCGTCGGCGGAGTCGAGCTCCTACAATGAGCAGTTCTTC. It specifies CASSSSAESSSYNEQFF.

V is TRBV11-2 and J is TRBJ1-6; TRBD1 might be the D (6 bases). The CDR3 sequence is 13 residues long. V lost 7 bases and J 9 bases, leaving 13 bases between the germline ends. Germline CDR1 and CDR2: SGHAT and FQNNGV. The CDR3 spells CASTGTLGSPLHF. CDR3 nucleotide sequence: TGTGCCAGCACGGGGACACTAGGTTCACCCCTCCACTTT.

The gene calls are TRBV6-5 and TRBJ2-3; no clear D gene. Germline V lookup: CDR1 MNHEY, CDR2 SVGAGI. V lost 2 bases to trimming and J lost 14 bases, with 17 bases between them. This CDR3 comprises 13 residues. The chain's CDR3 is CASSYASGMIAYF. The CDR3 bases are TGTGCCAGCAGTTACGCCTCGGGTATGATTGCGTATTTT.

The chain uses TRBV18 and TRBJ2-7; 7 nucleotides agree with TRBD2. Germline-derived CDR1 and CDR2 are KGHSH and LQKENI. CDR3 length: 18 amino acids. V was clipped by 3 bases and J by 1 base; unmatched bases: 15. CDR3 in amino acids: CASSPKPPGLIISYEQYF. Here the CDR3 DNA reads TGTGCCAGCTCACCCAAACCGCCGGGACTAATCATTTCCTACGAGCAGTACTTC.

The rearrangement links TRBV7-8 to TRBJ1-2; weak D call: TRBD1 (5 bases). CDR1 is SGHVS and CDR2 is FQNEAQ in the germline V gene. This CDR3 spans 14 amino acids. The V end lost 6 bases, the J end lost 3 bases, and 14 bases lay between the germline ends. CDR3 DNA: TGTGCCAGCAGGCAGGACACCGAGGACTATGGCTACACCTTC. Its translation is CASRQDTEDYGYTF.

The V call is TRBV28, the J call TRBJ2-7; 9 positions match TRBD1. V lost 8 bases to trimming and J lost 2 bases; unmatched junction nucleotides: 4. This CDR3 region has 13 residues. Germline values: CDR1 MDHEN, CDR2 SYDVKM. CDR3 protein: CASGRTGAYEQYF. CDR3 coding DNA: TGTGCCAGCGGCCGGACAGGGGCCTACGAGCAGTACTTC. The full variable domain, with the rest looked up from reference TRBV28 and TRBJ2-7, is DVKVTQSSRYLVKRTGEKVFLECVQDMDHENMFWYRQDPGLGLRLIYFSYDVKMKEKGDIPEGYSVSREKKERFSLILESASTNQTSMYLCASGRTGAYEQYFGPGTRLTVT.